These 20 T cell receptor beta chains share one sample of origin, sequenced in a study of blood T cell repertoires in COVID-19. Assay: immunoSEQ multiplex PCR; the TCRdb copy retains only in-frame clones and omits some. This sample has tens of thousands of clones, with 86% found just once. The sample was peripheral blood. The receptors derive from a human donor in a cohort sampled during active COVID-19.

The gene calls are TRBV6-5 and TRBJ2-1, with 9 bases that match TRBD2. The CDR3 totals 15 residues. Looked up from germline, CDR1 is MNHEY and CDR2 is SVGAGI. Unmatched junction bases numbered 4, after V lost 0 bases and J lost 7 bases. CDR3 in amino acids: CASSYSGGGANEQFF. In nucleotides, the CDR3 is TGTGCCAGCAGTTACTCGGGCGGGGGGGCAAATGAGCAGTTCTTC.

This chain connects TRBV2 to TRBJ2-7; 11 nucleotides align to TRBD1. Germline assignment: CDR1 SNHLY and CDR2 FYNNEI. V was clipped by 1 base and J by 2 bases; unmatched bases: 1. The CDR3 spans 15 residues. The CDR3 DNA follows: TGTGCCAGCAGTGAAGGGGACAGGGGGACCTACGAGCAGTACTTC. Residues: CASSEGDRGTYEQYF.

The chain carries TRBV6-1 and TRBJ2-1; 11 nucleotides match TRBD2. In germline, CDR1 is MNHNS, CDR2 SASEGT. The CDR3 extends over 17 amino acids. The J segment lost 8 bases and the V segment lost 1 base, leaving 10 bases of the junction unmatched. In DNA, the CDR3 is TGTGCCAGCAGTGAAGTGTTAGCGGGAGGGCCTCGGGATGAGCAGTTCTTC. It is translated as CASSEVLAGGPRDEQFF.

This clone was recorded a few times. This chain joins TRBV11-3 and TRBJ2-7; the match to TRBD2 covers 7 bases. The CDR3 length is 11 residues. CDR1 is SGHNT, CDR2 YENEEA, per germline. V lost 5 bases, J lost 11 bases, and 6 bases stayed unmatched. CDR3 sequence: CASSPKRGEYF. The CDR3 DNA is TGTGCCAGCAGCCCCAAGCGGGGTGAGTACTTC.

This chain links TRBV6-6 with TRBJ2-7; TRBD2 aligns across 15 bases. Germline trimming cut 5 bases from V and 6 bases from J; bases unmatched to any gene: 14. The CDR3 has 18 residues. Germline CDR1 reads MNHNY; CDR2 reads SVGAGI (reference sequence). The CDR3 loop is CASSLHFGLAGGPGEQYF. The CDR3 nucleotides read TGTGCCAGCAGTCTACACTTCGGACTAGCGGGAGGGCCGGGCGAGCAGTACTTC.

In its sample, this clone was seen a few times. The J gene is TRBJ2-2, the V gene TRBV5-4; 10 bases fit TRBD2. V was clipped by 7 bases and J by 5 bases; unmatched bases: 5. The germline gives CDR1 SGHNT, CDR2 YYREEE (reference sequence). This CDR3 contains 14 residues. The CDR3 here is CASEERGGTGELFF. DNA of the CDR3: TGTGCCAGCGAGGAGCGGGGGGGAACCGGGGAGCTGTTTTTT.

This chain uses TRBV6-2 or TRBV6-3 with TRBJ2-5; weak D call: TRBD1 (5 bases). This CDR3 comprises 16 residues. The V end lost 4 bases, the J end lost 4 bases, and 19 bases lay between the germline ends. Germline CDR1 MNHEY, CDR2 SVGEGT. The CDR3 spells CASSSFRDPWGETQYF. The CDR3 bases are TGTGCCAGCAGTTCCTTCAGGGATCCCTGGGGAGAGACCCAGTACTTC.

The chain uses TRBV10-1 and TRBJ2-3, with 7 nucleotides matching TRBD1. There are 15 residues in the CDR3. V shed 4 bases, J shed 6 bases, and the junction held 10 bases outside the gene matches. Germline CDR1 is WNHNN and CDR2 is SYGVQD (reference sequence). Here the CDR3 reads CASSGRTGAYDTQYF. The CDR3 bases are TGCGCCAGCAGTGGCCGAACAGGGGCCTACGATACGCAGTATTTT.

CDR3 DNA: TGCGCCAGCAGCCAAGATATCCTAGCGGGTCGCAATGAGCAGTTCTTC. Encoded protein: CASSQDILAGRNEQFF. The chain is built from TRBV4-1 and TRBJ2-1; 8 bases are a match to TRBD2. Losses at the gene ends were 0 bases for V and 6 bases for J; bases not matched to a gene: 7. The CDR3 contains 16 residues. Germline-derived CDR1 and CDR2 are MGHRA and YSYEKL.

The J gene is TRBJ2-1, the V gene TRBV9; perhaps TRBD2 as D (7 bases). The CDR3 contains 14 residues. CDR1 SGDLS and CDR2 YYNGEE come from the germline V gene. Between the trimmed V and J ends, which lost 4 bases and 7 bases, there was a span of 15 bases. CDR3 DNA sequence: TGTGCCAGCAGCCCGCGGACTAGGGGGAATGAGCAGTTCTTC. As protein: CASSPRTRGNEQFF.

The chain employs TRBV9 and TRBJ2-3; 12 bases are a match to TRBD2. The germline CDR1 and CDR2 sequences are SGDLS and YYNGEE. The CDR3 covers 15 residues. V lost 4 bases to trimming and J lost 2 bases; unmatched junction nucleotides: 2. DNA of the CDR3: TGTGCCAGCAGCCCTAGCGGGAGGGCCACAGATACGCAGTATTTT. This sequence encodes CASSPSGRATDTQYF.

The sample holds a few counts of this clone. V and J are TRBV9 and TRBJ1-1, with D hard to call. Germline lookup yields CDR1 SGDLS and CDR2 YYNGEE. The CDR3 totals 13 residues. V was trimmed by 2 bases and J by 3 bases, leaving 8 bases between them. The CDR3 sequence: CASSVGRDTEAFF. CDR3 DNA: TGTGCCAGCAGCGTGGGCAGAGACACTGAAGCTTTCTTT. The whole variable domain, filled in from reference TRBV9 and TRBJ1-1, reads DSGVTQTPKHLITATGQRVTLRCSPRSGDLSVYWYQQSLDQGLQFLIQYYNGEERAKGNILERFSAQQFPDLHSELNLSSLELGDSALYFCASSVGRDTEAFFGQGTRLTVV.

The chain has TRBV6-6 and TRBJ1-2; 8 nucleotides match TRBD1. This CDR3 has 13 amino acids. Germline V CDR1 and CDR2: MNHNY, SVGAGI (reference sequence). The J segment lost 7 bases and the V segment lost 8 bases, leaving 9 bases of the junction unmatched. The CDR3 reads CASGDRGPSGYTF. The CDR3 region has the DNA TGTGCCAGCGGAGACAGGGGCCCCAGTGGCTACACCTTC.

The chain joins TRBV5-1 to TRBJ2-1; 12 nucleotides agree with TRBD1. V was clipped by 1 base and J by 3 bases; unmatched bases: 11. CDR1 and CDR2 (germline): SGHRS, YFSETQ. This CDR3 has 19 amino acids. CDR3 coding DNA: TGCGCCAGCAGCTTGTGGGACAGGGGGCAGCTATTCAACTACAATGAGCAGTTCTTC. This codes for CASSLWDRGQLFNYNEQFF.

This clone has just a few counts. V is TRBV5-1 and J is TRBJ2-7; D possibly corresponds to TRBD1 (6 bases). This CDR3 has 15 amino acids. Germline loops: CDR1 SGHRS, CDR2 YFSETQ. Trimming shortened V by 4 bases and J by 2 bases, and 16 bases separated the two germline ends. CDR3: CASSGTGSGTYEQYF. CDR3 DNA: TGCGCCAGCAGCGGAACAGGGTCAGGAACCTACGAGCAGTACTTC.

The J gene is TRBJ2-1, the V gene TRBV4-1; D is perhaps TRBD1 (6 bases). Trimming left V 8 bases short and J 9 bases short, with 14 bases between. CDR3 length: 12 amino acids. From germline, CDR1 is MGHRA and CDR2 YSYEKL. For the CDR3, the DNA is TGCGCCAGCGGGCTTAGAGGGGGTGAGCAGTTCTTC. Residues: CASGLRGGEQFF.

This clone was recorded only once. The chain carries TRBV5-6 and TRBJ2-3, with TRBD2 identical over 13 bases. Germline trimming cut 2 bases from V and 2 bases from J; bases unmatched to any gene: 2. The germline CDR1 and CDR2 sequences are SGHDT and YYEEEE. The CDR3 runs to 16 residues. This chain's CDR3 is CASSFGTSGNTDTQYF. CDR3 bases: TGTGCCAGCAGCTTTGGGACTAGCGGGAACACAGATACGCAGTATTTT.

The V and J genes are TRBV10-3 and TRBJ1-1; 7 bases agree with TRBD1. The CDR3 has 13 amino acids. V lost 4 bases to trimming and J lost 3 bases; unmatched junction nucleotides: 2. Germline CDR1 is ENHRY and CDR2 is SYGVKD. CDR3 in DNA: TGTGCCATCAGTGGGGACAGCTACACTGAAGCTTTCTTT. This sequence encodes CAISGDSYTEAFF.

This rearrangement joins TRBV9 to TRBJ2-2; maybe TRBD1 (5 bases). The V end was cut by 3 bases, the J end by 3 bases, with 9 bases between. The CDR3 runs 14 residues. CDR1 is SGDLS, CDR2 YYNGEE, per germline. The DNA of the CDR3 is TGTGCCAGCAGCGATGACAGCGACACCGGGGAGCTGTTTTTT. Translated, it gives CASSDDSDTGELFF.

This clone was picked up one time. This chain uses TRBV6-6 with TRBJ1-1, with D possibly being TRBD1 (5 bases). The ends were cut back, 2 bases at V and 11 bases at J, with 12 bases in the middle. Germline CDR1 MNHNY, CDR2 SVGAGI (reference sequence). The CDR3 length is 12 residues. In nucleotides, the CDR3 is TGTGCCAGCAGTTACAGTGGGGCCGCGGCTTTCTTT. Translation gives CASSYSGAAAFF.